One and the same sample provided the 23 T cell receptor beta chains below, sequenced in a study of cytomegalovirus exposure and HLA in healthy donors. Sequenced by immunoSEQ multiplex PCR; TCRdb stores in-frame clones only, minus some. The sample has around 300,000 clones, around 90% seen once. Sequenced input: PBMCs. The receptors shown here come from a woman aged 25 to 45 in good health and CMV-seropositive.

The chain joins TRBV7-8 to TRBJ1-5, with D hard to call. The CDR3 is 14 amino acids. Trimming removed 5 bases from V and 1 base from J, with 9 bases in between. Germline CDR1 and CDR2: SGHVS and FQNEAQ. The CDR3 DNA follows: TGTGCCAGCAGCGGCCAGGAGAGCAATCAGCCCCAGCATTTT. Encoded protein: CASSGQESNQPQHF.

Only a few counts were recorded for this clone. The CDR3 coding sequence is TGTGCCAGCAGGTATCTCTACGAGCAGTACTTC. This translates into CASRYLYEQYF. The V gene is TRBV6-5, the J gene TRBJ2-7, with no clear D. This CDR3 region has 11 residues. The germline CDR1 and CDR2 sequences are MNHEY and SVGAGI. Trimming cost V 6 bases and J 3 bases, with 6 bases left between them.

The chain couples TRBV4-1 to TRBJ2-5; 10 nucleotides match TRBD2. With 4 bases clipped from V and 3 bases from J, the junction kept 5 bases outside the gene matches. The germline CDR1 and CDR2 sequences are MGHRA and YSYEKL. CDR3 length equals 15 residues. The CDR3 sequence: CASSPALAGEETQYF. The CDR3 bases are TGCGCCAGCAGCCCCGCCCTAGCGGGAGAAGAGACCCAGTACTTC.

The rearrangement joins TRBV4-1 to TRBJ2-7, with TRBD1 matching over 8 bases. CDR1 MGHRA and CDR2 YSYEKL come from the germline V gene. The CDR3 is 15 amino acids. Germline trimming cut 4 bases from V and 6 bases from J; bases unmatched to any gene: 11. The CDR3 sequence: CASSPLTGTGGEQYF. CDR3 nucleotide sequence: TGCGCCAGCAGCCCTCTTACCGGGACAGGTGGCGAGCAGTACTTC.

The chain employs TRBV6-5 and TRBJ2-7, with 11 bases matching TRBD2. This CDR3 comprises 16 residues. J gave up 6 bases and V 0 bases, and 7 bases lay outside the gene matches. Germline assignment: CDR1 MNHEY and CDR2 SVGAGI. The CDR3 spells CASSYSLAGGPREQYF. In DNA form, the CDR3 reads TGTGCCAGCAGTTACTCTCTAGCGGGAGGACCGCGCGAGCAGTACTTC.

The J gene is TRBJ1-5, the V gene TRBV4-1, with D hard to call. The V end was cut by 1 base, the J end by 2 bases, with 12 bases between. Germline values: CDR1 MGHRA, CDR2 YSYEKL. This CDR3 is built from 16 residues. CDR3 in amino acids: CASSQVAKMGNQPQHF. The CDR3 coding sequence is TGCGCCAGCAGCCAAGTCGCTAAAATGGGCAATCAGCCCCAGCATTTT.

The V call is TRBV30, the J call TRBJ1-5, with a possible D match to TRBD1 (5 bases). Germline CDR1 reads GTSNPN; CDR2 reads SVGIG (reference sequence). This CDR3 has 15 residues. V was pared by 3 bases and J by 0 bases, with 12 bases between. CDR3 in amino acids: CAWSFGGISNQPQHF. The DNA for the CDR3 is TGTGCCTGGAGCTTCGGGGGGATTAGCAATCAGCCCCAGCATTTT.

J is TRBJ1-2 and V is TRBV4-2; a possible D gene is TRBD1 (6 bases). The CDR3 length is 16 residues. The germline V and J ends were trimmed by 0 bases and 4 bases, with 15 bases remaining between them. In germline, CDR1 is LGHNA, CDR2 YNFKEQ. In DNA, the CDR3 is TGTGCCAGCAGCCAAGAAATCGGGGGGCTCAGCTATGGCTACACCTTC. The encoded protein is CASSQEIGGLSYGYTF.

This chain uses TRBV11-3 with TRBJ2-2; D not certain. CDR3 length: 16 residues. Germline assignment: CDR1 SGHNT and CDR2 YENEEA. The ends were cut back, 5 bases at V and 4 bases at J, with 17 bases in the middle. CDR3 amino acids: CASSDKGWGGTGELFF. In nucleotides, the CDR3 is TGTGCCAGCAGCGACAAGGGTTGGGGTGGCACCGGGGAGCTGTTTTTT.

The chain recombines TRBV9 with TRBJ2-5, with TRBD2 identical over 14 bases. V gave up 3 bases and J gave up 3 bases; unmatched junction bases: 4. The CDR3 has 16 amino acids. Per germline, CDR1 SGDLS and CDR2 YYNGEE. DNA of the CDR3: TGTGCCAGCAGCGCCCCGGGACTAGCGGGGGAAGAGACCCAGTACTTC. Translated, it gives CASSAPGLAGEETQYF.

CDR3 sequence reads: CASRGTAGNTIYF. CDR3 sequence (DNA): TGTGCCAGCAGAGGGACAGCTGGAAACACCATATATTTT. The rearrangement uses TRBV6-5 and TRBJ1-3; 7 positions agree with TRBD1. Germline CDR1 is MNHEY and CDR2 is SVGAGI. J gave up 2 bases and V 6 bases, and 1 base lay outside the gene matches. CDR3 length equals 13 residues.

J is TRBJ1-2 and V is TRBV5-4, with a tentative D call TRBD1 (5 bases). Germline loops: CDR1 SGHNT, CDR2 YYREEE (reference sequence). V shed 0 bases and J shed 8 bases, with 14 bases lying between them. The CDR3 has 14 amino acids. In DNA form, the CDR3 reads TGTGCCAGCAGCTTGGCTCAGGGAAAGTACGGCTACACCTTC. Residues: CASSLAQGKYGYTF.

The chain joins TRBV4-3 to TRBJ2-7; a possible D gene is TRBD2 (5 bases). The CDR3 is made up of 14 amino acids. With 3 bases removed from V and 7 bases from J, the gap between germline ends came to 16 bases. Germline values: CDR1 LGHNA, CDR2 YSLEER. The chain's CDR3 is CASSQVGRPGEQYF. The CDR3, as DNA: TGCGCCAGCAGCCAGGTCGGACGTCCGGGAGAGCAGTACTTC.

This sequence joins TRBV7-3 and TRBJ2-1; possibly TRBD2 for D (6 bases). CDR1 is SGHTA, CDR2 FQGTGA, per germline. The CDR3 has 12 amino acids. Trimming shortened V by 2 bases and J by 10 bases, and 9 bases separated the two germline ends. CDR3 in amino acids: CASSLGGTEQFF. The CDR3 DNA sequence: TGTGCCAGCAGCTTAGGGGGGACGGAGCAGTTCTTC.

The V and J genes are TRBV4-3 and TRBJ2-1; TRBD2 matches 10 bases. The CDR3 loop spans 17 amino acids. With 1 base clipped from V and 9 bases from J, the junction kept 12 bases outside the gene matches. The germline gives CDR1 LGHNA, CDR2 YSLEER. The CDR3 DNA is TGCGCCAGCAGCCAAGTTGGGGGACTAGCGCAATTGGTTGAGCAGTTCTTC. This gives the protein CASSQVGGLAQLVEQFF.

The chain recombines TRBV5-1 with TRBJ2-7; TRBD2 might be the D (6 bases). Germline V lookup: CDR1 SGHRS, CDR2 YFSETQ. The CDR3 has 14 residues. Deletions cut 3 bases from V and 3 bases from J, with 13 bases between. CDR3 sequence: CASSSGTLNYEQYF. In nucleotides, the CDR3 is TGCGCCAGCAGCTCCGGGACTTTGAACTACGAGCAGTACTTC. Drawing the rest from reference TRBV5-1 and TRBJ2-7, the complete variable domain is KAGVTQTPRYLIKTRGQQVTLSCSPISGHRSVSWYQQTPGQGLQFLFEYFSETQRNKGNFPGRFSGRQFSNSRSEMNVSTLELGDSALYLCASSSGTLNYEQYFGPGTRLTVT.

The chain is built from TRBV28 and TRBJ1-2; 7 nucleotides align to TRBD1. V gave up 5 bases and J gave up 5 bases; unmatched junction bases: 5. Germline assignment: CDR1 MDHEN and CDR2 SYDVKM. The CDR3 covers 13 residues. CDR3 bases: TGTGCCAGCAGTGACCCACAGGGGTATGGCTACACCTTC. This sequence encodes CASSDPQGYGYTF.

The V gene is TRBV27, the J gene TRBJ2-3, with D tentatively TRBD2 (7 bases). Germline V gene sequence: CDR1 MNHEY, CDR2 SMNVEV (reference sequence). V lost 4 bases and J 6 bases, leaving 17 bases between the germline ends. This CDR3 is built from 15 residues. The CDR3 region has the DNA TGTGCCAGCAGTTCTCAGGGGAGGGGTCTGGATACGCAGTATTTT. This codes for CASSSQGRGLDTQYF.

The chain employs TRBV5-1 and TRBJ2-1; possibly TRBD1 for D (6 bases). Trimming shortened V by 1 base and J by 2 bases, and 10 bases separated the two germline ends. The CDR3 loop spans 15 amino acids. Germline-derived CDR1 and CDR2 are SGHRS and YFSETQ. In nucleotides, the CDR3 is TGCGCCAGCAGCTTGATCAGGGGAACCTACAATGAGCAGTTCTTC. Translation gives CASSLIRGTYNEQFF.

This chain uses TRBV2 with TRBJ2-3; D may match TRBD1 or TRBD2 (5 bases each). This CDR3 spans 16 amino acids. Trimming shortened V by 3 bases and J by 1 base, and 14 bases separated the two germline ends. Germline-derived CDR1 and CDR2 are SNHLY and FYNNEI. Here the CDR3 DNA reads TGTGCCAGCAGTGAGGGGGTCGGGGCCGGCACAGATACGCAGTATTTT. Protein sequence: CASSEGVGAGTDTQYF.

The chain is built from TRBV29-1 and TRBJ1-2, with D perhaps TRBD1 (5 bases). Germline lookup yields CDR1 SQVTM and CDR2 ANQGSEA. The CDR3 runs 14 residues. V was shortened by 1 base and J by 5 bases, with 14 bases between the two germline ends. For the CDR3, the DNA is TGCAGCGTTGAAGGCGGAACCGGGGCATATGGCTACACCTTC. It codes for CSVEGGTGAYGYTF.

The chain uses TRBV2 and TRBJ2-7; 10 nucleotides line up with TRBD2. The CDR3 has 15 residues. Looked up from germline, CDR1 is SNHLY and CDR2 is FYNNEI. Germline trimming cut 4 bases from V and 4 bases from J; bases unmatched to any gene: 7. This CDR3 reads CASSVLAGEQYEQYF. CDR3 DNA sequence: TGTGCCAGCAGTGTTCTAGCGGGGGAACAATACGAGCAGTACTTC.

The chain combines TRBV25-1 with TRBJ2-5; D is possibly TRBD1 (6 bases). The germline gives CDR1 MGHDK, CDR2 SYGVNS. The V end was cut by 6 bases, the J end by 1 base, with 18 bases between. The CDR3 sequence is 16 residues long. The CDR3 sequence: CASSRGRQDLQETQYF. The CDR3 nucleotides read TGTGCCAGCAGCCGCGGACGACAGGACCTCCAAGAGACCCAGTACTTC.